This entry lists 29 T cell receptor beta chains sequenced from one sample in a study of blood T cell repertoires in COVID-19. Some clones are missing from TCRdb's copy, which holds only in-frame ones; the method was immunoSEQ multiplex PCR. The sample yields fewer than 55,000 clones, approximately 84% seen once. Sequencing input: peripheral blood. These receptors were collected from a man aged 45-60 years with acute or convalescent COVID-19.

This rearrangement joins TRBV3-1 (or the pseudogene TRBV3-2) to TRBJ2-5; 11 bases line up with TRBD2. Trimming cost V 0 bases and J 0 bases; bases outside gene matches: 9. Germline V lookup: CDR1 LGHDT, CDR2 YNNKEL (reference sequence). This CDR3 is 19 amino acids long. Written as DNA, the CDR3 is TGTGCCAGCAGCCAAGAGCCTTTCCCACTAGCGGGGGACCAAGAGACCCAGTACTTC. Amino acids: CASSQEPFPLAGDQETQYF.

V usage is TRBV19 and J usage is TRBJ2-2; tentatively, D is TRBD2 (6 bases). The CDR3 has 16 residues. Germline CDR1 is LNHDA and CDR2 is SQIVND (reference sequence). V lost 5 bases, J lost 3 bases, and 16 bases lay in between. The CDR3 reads CASSSVLGGDTGELFF. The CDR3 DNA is TGTGCCAGTAGTTCCGTTCTCGGGGGAGACACCGGGGAGCTGTTTTTT.

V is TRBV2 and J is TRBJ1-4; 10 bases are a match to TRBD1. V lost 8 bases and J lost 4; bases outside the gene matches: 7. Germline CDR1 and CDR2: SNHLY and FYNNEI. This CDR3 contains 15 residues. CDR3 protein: CASRDRGGYNEKLFF. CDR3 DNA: TGTGCCAGCCGGGACAGGGGTGGTTATAATGAAAAACTGTTTTTT.

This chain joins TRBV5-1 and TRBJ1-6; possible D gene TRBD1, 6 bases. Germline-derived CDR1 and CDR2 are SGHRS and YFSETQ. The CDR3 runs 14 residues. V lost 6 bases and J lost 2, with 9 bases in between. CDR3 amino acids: CASMSGAYNSPLHF. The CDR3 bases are TGCGCCAGCATGTCAGGGGCCTATAATTCACCCCTCCACTTT. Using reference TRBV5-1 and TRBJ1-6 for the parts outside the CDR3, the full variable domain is KAGVTQTPRYLIKTRGQQVTLSCSPISGHRSVSWYQQTPGQGLQFLFEYFSETQRNKGNFPGRFSGRQFSNSRSEMNVSTLELGDSALYLCASMSGAYNSPLHFGNGTRLTVT.

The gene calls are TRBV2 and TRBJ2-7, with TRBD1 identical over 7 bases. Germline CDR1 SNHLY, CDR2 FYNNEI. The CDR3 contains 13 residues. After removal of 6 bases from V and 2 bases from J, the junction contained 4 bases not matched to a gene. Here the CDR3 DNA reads TGTGCCAGCAGGTCAGGGGGTCCCTACGAGCAGTACTTC. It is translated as CASRSGGPYEQYF.

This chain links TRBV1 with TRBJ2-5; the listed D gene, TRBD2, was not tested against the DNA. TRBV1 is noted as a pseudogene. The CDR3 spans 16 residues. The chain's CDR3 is CTSSQEGGLKQETQYF. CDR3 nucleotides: TGCACCAGCAGCCAAGAGGGGGGACTTAAGCAGGAGACCCAGTACTTC.

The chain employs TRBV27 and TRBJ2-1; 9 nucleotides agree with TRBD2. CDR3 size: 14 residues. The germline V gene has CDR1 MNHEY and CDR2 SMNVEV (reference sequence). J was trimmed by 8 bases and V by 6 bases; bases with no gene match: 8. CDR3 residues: CASSRGLAPYEQFF. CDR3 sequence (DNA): TGTGCCAGCAGCCGAGGACTAGCGCCGTATGAGCAGTTCTTC.

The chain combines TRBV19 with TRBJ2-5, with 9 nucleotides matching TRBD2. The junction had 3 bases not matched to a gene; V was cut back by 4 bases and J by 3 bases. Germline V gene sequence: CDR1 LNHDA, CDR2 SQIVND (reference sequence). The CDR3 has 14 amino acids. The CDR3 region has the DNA TGTGCCAGTAGTAAGCGGGGGGCTGAAGAGACCCAGTACTTC. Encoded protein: CASSKRGAEETQYF. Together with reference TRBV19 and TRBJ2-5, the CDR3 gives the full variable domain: DGGITQSPKYLFRKEGQNVTLSCEQNLNHDAMYWYRQDPGQGLRLIYYSQIVNDFQKGDIAEGYSVSREKKESFPLTVTSAQKNPTAFYLCASSKRGAEETQYFGPGTRLLVL.

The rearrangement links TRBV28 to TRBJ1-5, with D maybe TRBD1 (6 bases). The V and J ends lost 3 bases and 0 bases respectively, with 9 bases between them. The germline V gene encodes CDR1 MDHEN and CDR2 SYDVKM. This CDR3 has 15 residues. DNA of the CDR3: TGTGCCAGCAGTTTCGGACAGATTAGCAATCAGCCCCAGCATTTT. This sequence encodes CASSFGQISNQPQHF.

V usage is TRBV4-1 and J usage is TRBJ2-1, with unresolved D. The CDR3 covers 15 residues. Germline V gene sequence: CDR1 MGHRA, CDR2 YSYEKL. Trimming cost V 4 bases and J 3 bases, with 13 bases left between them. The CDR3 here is CASSRRHPNYNEQFF. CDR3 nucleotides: TGCGCCAGCAGCCGACGACACCCCAACTACAATGAGCAGTTCTTC.

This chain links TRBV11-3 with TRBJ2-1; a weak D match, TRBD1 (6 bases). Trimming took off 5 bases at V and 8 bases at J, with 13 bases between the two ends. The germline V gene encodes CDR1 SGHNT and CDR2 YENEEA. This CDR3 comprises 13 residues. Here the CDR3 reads CASSRGGQHEQFF. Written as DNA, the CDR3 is TGTGCCAGCAGCCGAGGGGGACAACATGAGCAGTTCTTC. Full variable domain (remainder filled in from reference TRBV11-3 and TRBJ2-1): EAGVVQSPRYKIIEKKQPVAFWCNPISGHNTLYWYLQNLGQGPELLIRYENEEAVDDSQLPKDRFSAERLKGVDSTLKIQPAELGDSAVYLCASSRGGQHEQFFGPGTRLTVL.

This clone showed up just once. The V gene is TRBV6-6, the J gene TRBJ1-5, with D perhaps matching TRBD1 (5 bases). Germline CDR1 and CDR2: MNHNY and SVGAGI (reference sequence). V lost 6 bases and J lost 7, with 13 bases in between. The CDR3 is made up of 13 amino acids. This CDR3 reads CASSPDSEQPQHF. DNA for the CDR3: TGTGCCAGCAGCCCCGACAGCGAACAGCCCCAGCATTTT.

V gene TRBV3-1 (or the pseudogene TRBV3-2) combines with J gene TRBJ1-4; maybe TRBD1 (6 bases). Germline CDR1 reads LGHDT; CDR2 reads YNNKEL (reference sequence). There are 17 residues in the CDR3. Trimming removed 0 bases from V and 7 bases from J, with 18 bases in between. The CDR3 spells CASSQEVGGAIGEKLFF. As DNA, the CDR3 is TGTGCCAGCAGCCAAGAAGTGGGGGGGGCAATAGGTGAAAAACTGTTTTTT.

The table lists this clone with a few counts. This CDR3 reads CASSEVGHRTGPQHF. In nucleotides, the CDR3 is TGTGCCAGCAGTGAAGTGGGACACCGAACGGGGCCCCAGCATTTT. The chain carries TRBV2 and TRBJ1-5, with D maybe TRBD1 (6 bases). This CDR3 is built from 15 residues. With 1 base removed from V and 9 bases from J, the gap between germline ends came to 16 bases. Germline loops: CDR1 SNHLY, CDR2 FYNNEI.

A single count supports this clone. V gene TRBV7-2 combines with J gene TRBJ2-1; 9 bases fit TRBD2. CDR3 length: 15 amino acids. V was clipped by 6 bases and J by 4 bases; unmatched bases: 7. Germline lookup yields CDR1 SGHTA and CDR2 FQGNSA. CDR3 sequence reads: CASRRTSAVYNEQFF. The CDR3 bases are TGTGCCAGCAGGCGGACTAGCGCGGTTTACAATGAGCAGTTCTTC.

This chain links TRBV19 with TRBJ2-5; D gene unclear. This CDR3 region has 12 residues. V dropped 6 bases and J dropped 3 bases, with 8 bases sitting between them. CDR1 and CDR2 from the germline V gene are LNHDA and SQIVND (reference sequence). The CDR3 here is CASRSEKETQYF. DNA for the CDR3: TGTGCCAGTAGGTCGGAGAAAGAGACCCAGTACTTC. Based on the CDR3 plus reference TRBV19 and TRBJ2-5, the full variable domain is DGGITQSPKYLFRKEGQNVTLSCEQNLNHDAMYWYRQDPGQGLRLIYYSQIVNDFQKGDIAEGYSVSREKKESFPLTVTSAQKNPTAFYLCASRSEKETQYFGPGTRLLVL.

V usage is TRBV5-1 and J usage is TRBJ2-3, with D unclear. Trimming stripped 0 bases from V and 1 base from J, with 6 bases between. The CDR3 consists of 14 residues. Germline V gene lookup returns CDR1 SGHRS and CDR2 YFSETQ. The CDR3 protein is CASSLEIGTDTQYF. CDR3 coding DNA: TGCGCCAGCAGCTTGGAAATCGGCACAGATACGCAGTATTTT.

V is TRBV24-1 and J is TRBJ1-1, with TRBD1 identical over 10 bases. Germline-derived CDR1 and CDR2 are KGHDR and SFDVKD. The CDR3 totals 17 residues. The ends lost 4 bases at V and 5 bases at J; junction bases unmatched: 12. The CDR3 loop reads CATSDTGTGVYRTEAFF. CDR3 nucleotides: TGTGCCACCAGTGACACCGGGACAGGGGTATATCGGACTGAAGCTTTCTTT.

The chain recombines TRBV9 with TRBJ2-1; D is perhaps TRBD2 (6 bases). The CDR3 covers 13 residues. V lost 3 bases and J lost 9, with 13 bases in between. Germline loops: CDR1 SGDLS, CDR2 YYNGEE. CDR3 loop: CASSGGTMGEQFF. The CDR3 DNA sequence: TGTGCCAGCAGCGGCGGGACGATGGGTGAGCAGTTCTTC.

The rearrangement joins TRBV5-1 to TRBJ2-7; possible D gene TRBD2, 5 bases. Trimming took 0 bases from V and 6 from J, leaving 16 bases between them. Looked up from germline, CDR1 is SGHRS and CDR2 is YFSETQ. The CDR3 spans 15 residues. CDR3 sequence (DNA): TGCGCCAGCAGCTTGGCCCTTTCGAGCGGAACCGAGCAGTACTTC. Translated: CASSLALSSGTEQYF.

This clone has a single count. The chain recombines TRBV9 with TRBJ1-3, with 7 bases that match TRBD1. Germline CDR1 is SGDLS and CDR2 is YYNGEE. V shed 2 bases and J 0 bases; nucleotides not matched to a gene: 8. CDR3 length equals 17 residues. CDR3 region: CASSVEPGGSSGNTIYF. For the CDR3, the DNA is TGTGCCAGCAGCGTCGAGCCAGGGGGTAGCTCTGGAAACACCATATATTTT.

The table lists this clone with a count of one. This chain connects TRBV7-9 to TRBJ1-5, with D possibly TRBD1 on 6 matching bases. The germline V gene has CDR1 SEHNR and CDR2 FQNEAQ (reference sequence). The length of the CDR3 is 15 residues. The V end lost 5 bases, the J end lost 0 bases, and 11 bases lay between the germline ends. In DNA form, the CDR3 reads TGTGCCAGCAGCCCAGGACAGACTAGCAATCAGCCCCAGCATTTT. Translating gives CASSPGQTSNQPQHF.

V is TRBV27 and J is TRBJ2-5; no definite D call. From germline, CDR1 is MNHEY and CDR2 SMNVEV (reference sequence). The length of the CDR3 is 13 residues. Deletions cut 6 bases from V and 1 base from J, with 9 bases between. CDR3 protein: CASRSSGQETQYF. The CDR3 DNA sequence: TGTGCCAGCAGATCGTCAGGCCAAGAGACCCAGTACTTC.

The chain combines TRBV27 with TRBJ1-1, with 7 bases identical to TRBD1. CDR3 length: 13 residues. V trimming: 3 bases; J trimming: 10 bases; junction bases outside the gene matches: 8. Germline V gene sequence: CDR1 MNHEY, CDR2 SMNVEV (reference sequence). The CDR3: CASSFSRQGIAFF. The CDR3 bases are TGTGCCAGCAGTTTTTCCAGACAGGGAATAGCTTTCTTT.

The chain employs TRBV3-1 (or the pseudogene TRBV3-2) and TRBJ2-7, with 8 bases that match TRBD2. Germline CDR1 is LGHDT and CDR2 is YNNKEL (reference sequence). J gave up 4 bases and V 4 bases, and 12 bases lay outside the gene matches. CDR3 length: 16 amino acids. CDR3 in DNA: TGTGCCAGCAGCCCTCAAGACGGGGGGGGCGGTTACGAGCAGTACTTC. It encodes CASSPQDGGGGYEQYF.

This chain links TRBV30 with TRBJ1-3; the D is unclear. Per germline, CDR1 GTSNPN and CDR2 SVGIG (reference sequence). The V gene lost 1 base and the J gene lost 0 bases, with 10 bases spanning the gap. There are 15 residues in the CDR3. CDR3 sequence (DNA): TGTGCCTGGAGTGCTGGCCATTCCTCTGGAAACACCATATATTTT. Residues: CAWSAGHSSGNTIYF.

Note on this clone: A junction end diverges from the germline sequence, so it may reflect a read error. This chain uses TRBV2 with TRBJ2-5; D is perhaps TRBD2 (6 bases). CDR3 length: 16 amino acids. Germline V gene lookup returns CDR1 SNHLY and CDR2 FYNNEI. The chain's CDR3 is CASSEAKTGLQGTQYF. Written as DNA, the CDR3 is TGTGCCAGCAGTGAAGCGAAAACGGGACTCCAAGGGACCCAGTACTTC. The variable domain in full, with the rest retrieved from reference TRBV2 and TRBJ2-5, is EPEVTQTPSHQVTQMGQEVILRCVPISNHLYFYWYRQILGQKVEFLVSFYNNEISEKSEIFDDQFSVERPDGSNFTLKIRSTKLEDSAMYFCASSEAKTGLQGTQYFGPGTRLLVL.

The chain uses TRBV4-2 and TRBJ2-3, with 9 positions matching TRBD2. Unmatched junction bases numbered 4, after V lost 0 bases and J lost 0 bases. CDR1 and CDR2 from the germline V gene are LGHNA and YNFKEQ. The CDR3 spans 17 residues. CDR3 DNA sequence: TGTGCCAGCAGCCAAGATGGAACTAGCGGGAGCACAGATACGCAGTATTTT. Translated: CASSQDGTSGSTDTQYF.

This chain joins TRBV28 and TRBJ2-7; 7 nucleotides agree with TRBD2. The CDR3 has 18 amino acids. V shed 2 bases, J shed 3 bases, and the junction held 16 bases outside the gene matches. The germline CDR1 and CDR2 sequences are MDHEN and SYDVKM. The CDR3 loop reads CASSLRDTILAAVYEQYF. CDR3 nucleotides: TGTGCCAGCAGTTTAAGAGATACCATCCTAGCGGCAGTCTACGAGCAGTACTTC.